The sequence of this T cell receptor (beta chain) was determined in a study of T cells after somatic rescue of genetic block. V was pared by 0 bases and J by 5 bases, with 9 bases of the junction left unmatched. This CDR3 has 16 amino acids. Germline-derived CDR1 and CDR2 are GTSNPN and SVGIG (reference sequence). The table came from immunoSEQ multiplex PCR; TCRdb's copy has only in-frame clones and leaves some out. The sample holds about 110,000 clones, 75% to 95% seen once. The sequence derives from a woman younger than 30. The chain links TRBV30 to TRBJ2-2; 7 bases align to TRBD1. Sequencing was performed on peripheral blood mononuclear cells (PBMCs). CDR3 sequence (DNA): TGTGCCTGGAGTGTACTAGGGGGCAGCCGTACCGGGGAGCTGTTTTTT. This sequence encodes CAWSVLGGSRTGELFF.